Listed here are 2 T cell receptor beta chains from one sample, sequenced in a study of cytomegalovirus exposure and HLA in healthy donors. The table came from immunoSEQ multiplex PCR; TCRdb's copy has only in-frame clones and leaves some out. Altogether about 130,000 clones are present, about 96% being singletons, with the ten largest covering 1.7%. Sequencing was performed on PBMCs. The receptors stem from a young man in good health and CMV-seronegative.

As DNA, the CDR3 is TGTGCCAGCAGGGGACTAGCGGGAACCAAGAGACCCCAGTACTTC. It specifies CASRGLAGTKRPQYF. This sequence joins TRBV2 and TRBJ2-5; 13 bases line up with TRBD2. V trimming: 6 bases; J trimming: 9 bases; junction bases outside the gene matches: 10. Germline assignment: CDR1 SNHLY and CDR2 FYNNEI. The CDR3 runs to 15 residues.

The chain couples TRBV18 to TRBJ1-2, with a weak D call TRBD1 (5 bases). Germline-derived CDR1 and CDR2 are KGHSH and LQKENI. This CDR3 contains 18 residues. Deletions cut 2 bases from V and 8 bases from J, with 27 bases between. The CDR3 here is CASSPYPTRGREGSGYTF. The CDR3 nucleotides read TGTGCCAGCTCACCATACCCAACGCGTGGCAGGGAGGGCTCCGGCTACACCTTC.